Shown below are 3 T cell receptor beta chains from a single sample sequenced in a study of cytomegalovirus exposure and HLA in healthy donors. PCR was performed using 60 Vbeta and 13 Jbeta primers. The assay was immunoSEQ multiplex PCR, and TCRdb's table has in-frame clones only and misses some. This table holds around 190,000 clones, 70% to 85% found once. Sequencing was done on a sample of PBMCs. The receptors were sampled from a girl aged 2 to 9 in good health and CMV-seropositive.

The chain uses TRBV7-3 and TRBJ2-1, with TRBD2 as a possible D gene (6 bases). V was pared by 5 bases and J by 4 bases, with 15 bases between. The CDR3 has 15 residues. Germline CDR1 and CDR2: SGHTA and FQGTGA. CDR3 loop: CASSPSGDSYNEQFF. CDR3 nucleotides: TGTGCCAGCAGCCCGTCCGGGGACTCATACAATGAGCAGTTCTTC.

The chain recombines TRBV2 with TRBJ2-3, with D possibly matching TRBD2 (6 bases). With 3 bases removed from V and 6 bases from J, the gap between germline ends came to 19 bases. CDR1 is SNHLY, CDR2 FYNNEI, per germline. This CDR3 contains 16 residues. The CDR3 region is CASSDIVEGRLDTQYF. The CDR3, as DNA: TGTGCCAGCAGTGATATAGTGGAGGGCAGGCTGGATACGCAGTATTTT.

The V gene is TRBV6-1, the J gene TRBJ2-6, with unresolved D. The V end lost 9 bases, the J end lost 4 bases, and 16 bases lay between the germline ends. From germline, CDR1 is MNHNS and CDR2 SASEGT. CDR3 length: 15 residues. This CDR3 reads CASRSLLLGANVLTF. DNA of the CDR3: TGTGCCAGTAGGAGCCTACTTCTCGGGGCCAACGTCCTGACTTTC.